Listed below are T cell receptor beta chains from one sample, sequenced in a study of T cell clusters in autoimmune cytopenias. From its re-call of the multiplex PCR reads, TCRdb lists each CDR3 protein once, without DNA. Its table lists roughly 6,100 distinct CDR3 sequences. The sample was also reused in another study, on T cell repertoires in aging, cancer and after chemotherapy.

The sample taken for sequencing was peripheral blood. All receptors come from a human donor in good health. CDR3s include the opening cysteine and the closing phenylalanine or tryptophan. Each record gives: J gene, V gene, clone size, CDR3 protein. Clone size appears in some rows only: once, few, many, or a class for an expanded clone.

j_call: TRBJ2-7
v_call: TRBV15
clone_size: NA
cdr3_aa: CATSRDGTGNYEQYF

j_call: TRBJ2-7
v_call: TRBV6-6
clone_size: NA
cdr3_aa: CASSTRGQGEYEQYF

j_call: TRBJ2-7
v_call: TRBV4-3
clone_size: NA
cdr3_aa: CASSQGQGAVDEQYF

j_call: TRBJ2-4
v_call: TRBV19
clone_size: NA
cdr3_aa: CASSIDRRALRNIQYF

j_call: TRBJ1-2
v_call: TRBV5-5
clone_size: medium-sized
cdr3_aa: CASSYSTGSYGYTF

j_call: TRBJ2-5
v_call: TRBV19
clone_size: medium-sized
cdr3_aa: CASNNRGFQETQYF

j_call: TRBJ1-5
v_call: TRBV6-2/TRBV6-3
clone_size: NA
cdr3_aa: CASSYLAAQGRDPNQPQHF

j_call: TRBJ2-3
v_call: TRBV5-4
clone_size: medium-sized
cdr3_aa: CASSLTRSTDTQYF

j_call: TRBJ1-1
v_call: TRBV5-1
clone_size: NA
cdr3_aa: CASSQWGGSTEAFF

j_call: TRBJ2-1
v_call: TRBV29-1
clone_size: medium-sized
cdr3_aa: CSARGQGSNEQFF

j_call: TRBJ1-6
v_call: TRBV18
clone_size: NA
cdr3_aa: CASSRQDRDSPLHF

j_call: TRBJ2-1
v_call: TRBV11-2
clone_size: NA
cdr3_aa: CASSLSTGTGKYNEQFF

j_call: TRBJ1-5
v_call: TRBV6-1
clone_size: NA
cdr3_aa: CASSTKGESNQPQHF

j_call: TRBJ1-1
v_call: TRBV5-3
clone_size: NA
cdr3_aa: CASSRGMNTEAFF

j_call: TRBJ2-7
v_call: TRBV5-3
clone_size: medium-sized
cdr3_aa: CARSLAGSTYEQYF

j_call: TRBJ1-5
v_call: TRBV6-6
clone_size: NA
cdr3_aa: CASSYSAGPWPPQHF

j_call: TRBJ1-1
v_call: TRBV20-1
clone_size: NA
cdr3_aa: CSAWSGDTEAFF

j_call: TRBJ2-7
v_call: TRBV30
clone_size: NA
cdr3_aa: CAWSLTTPGHEQYF

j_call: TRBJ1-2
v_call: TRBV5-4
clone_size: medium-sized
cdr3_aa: CASSSTGSDTF

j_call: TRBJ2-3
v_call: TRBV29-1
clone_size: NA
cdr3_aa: CSFSKGGEVADTQYF

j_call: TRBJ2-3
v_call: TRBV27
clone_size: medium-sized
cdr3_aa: CASSRDRGTDTQYF

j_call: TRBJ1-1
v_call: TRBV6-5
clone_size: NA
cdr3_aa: CASSYSRTLNTEAFF

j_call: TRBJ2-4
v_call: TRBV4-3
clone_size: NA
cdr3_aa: CASSPRALGQNIQYF

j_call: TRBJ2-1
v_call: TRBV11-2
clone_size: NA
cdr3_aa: CASSLGIRSPYNEQFF

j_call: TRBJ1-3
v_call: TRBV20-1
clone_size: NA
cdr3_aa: CSARDQTGGNTIYF

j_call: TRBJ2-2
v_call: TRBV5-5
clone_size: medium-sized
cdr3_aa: CASSLEARSTGELFF

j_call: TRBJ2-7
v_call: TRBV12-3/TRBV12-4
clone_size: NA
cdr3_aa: CASSPPDRTGEQYF